A selection of T cell receptor beta chains follows, all from one sample in a study of identifying expanded T cells in peripheral blood. The data were produced by immunoSEQ multiplex PCR, yet TCRdb's version contains in-frame clones alone and is incomplete. The sample carries under 70,000 clones, 87% recorded once. Sequencing was performed on blood. The receptor set was obtained from a person between 18 and 75 years old in good health. Each CDR3 is given with its conserved first and last residue. The order of the fields is CDR3 length, V gene, D gene, J gene, clone size, CDR3 protein, CDR3 DNA. D genes are given only for firm matches. Size values are once, few and many counts, or a class for expanded clones, and some rows have none.

cdr3_length: 14; v_call: TRBV5-1; d_call: .; j_call: TRBJ2-5; clone_size: few; cdr3_aa: CASSLSSAQETQYF; cdr3_nt: TGCGCCAGCAGCTTGAGTAGCGCCCAAGAGACCCAGTACTTC
cdr3_length: 17; v_call: TRBV7-2; d_call: TRBD2; j_call: TRBJ2-1; clone_size: .; cdr3_aa: CASSSAGTSGGYNEQFF; cdr3_nt: TGTGCCAGCAGCTCCGCCGGGACTAGCGGGGGCTACAATGAGCAGTTCTTC
cdr3_length: 11; v_call: TRBV29-1; d_call: .; j_call: TRBJ2-7; clone_size: .; cdr3_aa: CSVPGRVEQYF; cdr3_nt: TGCAGCGTCCCCGGCCGGGTCGAGCAGTACTTC
cdr3_length: 16; v_call: TRBV30; d_call: TRBD1; j_call: TRBJ2-1; clone_size: .; cdr3_aa: CAWSAQGAVRYNEQFF; cdr3_nt: TGTGCCTGGAGTGCACAGGGGGCAGTGAGGTACAATGAGCAGTTCTTC
cdr3_length: 15; v_call: TRBV7-3; d_call: TRBD1; j_call: TRBJ2-7; clone_size: once; cdr3_aa: CASSLDRDRGGEQYF; cdr3_nt: TGTGCCAGCAGCTTAGACCGGGACAGGGGCGGCGAGCAGTACTTC
cdr3_length: 14; v_call: TRBV5-1; d_call: .; j_call: TRBJ2-5; clone_size: .; cdr3_aa: CASSSDYLQETQYF; cdr3_nt: TGCGCCAGCAGCTCGGACTACCTACAAGAGACCCAGTACTTC
cdr3_length: 14; v_call: TRBV29-1; d_call: TRBD1; j_call: TRBJ2-2; clone_size: .; cdr3_aa: CSVGNRGHTGELFF; cdr3_nt: TGCAGCGTTGGTAACAGGGGGCACACCGGGGAGCTGTTTTTT
cdr3_length: 13; v_call: TRBV9; d_call: .; j_call: TRBJ2-3; clone_size: .; cdr3_aa: CASSVRSTDTQYF; cdr3_nt: TGTGCCAGCAGCGTAAGGAGCACAGATACGCAGTATTTT
cdr3_length: 14; v_call: TRBV29-1; d_call: .; j_call: TRBJ1-2; clone_size: .; cdr3_aa: CSVEEAARVYGYTF; cdr3_nt: TGCAGCGTTGAAGAAGCCGCCAGGGTCTATGGCTACACCTTC
cdr3_length: 14; v_call: TRBV28; d_call: .; j_call: TRBJ1-6; clone_size: .; cdr3_aa: CASSSEDHNSPLHF; cdr3_nt: TGTGCCAGCAGCTCTGAGGACCATAATTCACCCCTCCACTTT
cdr3_length: 16; v_call: TRBV28; d_call: TRBD1; j_call: TRBJ1-3; clone_size: .; cdr3_aa: CASSSNPGQGGNTIYF; cdr3_nt: TGTGCCAGCAGTTCCAACCCGGGACAGGGTGGAAACACCATATATTTT
cdr3_length: 14; v_call: TRBV7-2; d_call: TRBD1; j_call: TRBJ2-7; clone_size: .; cdr3_aa: CASSFDRGYHEQYF; cdr3_nt: TGTGCCAGCAGCTTCGACAGGGGGTACCACGAGCAGTACTTC
cdr3_length: 16; v_call: TRBV6-4; d_call: TRBD2; j_call: TRBJ2-3; clone_size: .; cdr3_aa: CASSDSSSGGADTQYF; cdr3_nt: TGTGCCAGCAGTGATTCGTCTAGCGGGGGGGCAGATACGCAGTATTTT
cdr3_length: 14; v_call: TRBV5-4; d_call: .; j_call: TRBJ2-4; clone_size: .; cdr3_aa: CASSDSFRTNIQYF; cdr3_nt: TGTGCCAGCAGCGACAGTTTCCGTACGAACATTCAGTACTTC
cdr3_length: 13; v_call: TRBV7-2; d_call: .; j_call: TRBJ1-2; clone_size: few; cdr3_aa: CASSLAGNYGYTF; cdr3_nt: TGTGCCAGCAGCTTAGCAGGGAACTATGGCTACACCTTC
cdr3_length: 15; v_call: TRBV7-9; d_call: TRBD1; j_call: TRBJ2-3; clone_size: once; cdr3_aa: CASIPPTGGTDTQYF; cdr3_nt: TGTGCCAGCATCCCCCCGACAGGGGGCACAGATACGCAGTATTTT
cdr3_length: 14; v_call: TRBV5-1; d_call: .; j_call: TRBJ2-6; clone_size: .; cdr3_aa: CASSLASEANVLTF; cdr3_nt: TGCGCCAGCAGCTTGGCCTCAGAGGCCAACGTCCTGACTTTC
cdr3_length: 13; v_call: TRBV30; d_call: .; j_call: TRBJ1-2; clone_size: .; cdr3_aa: CAWTLGPDWGYTF; cdr3_nt: TGTGCCTGGACCCTGGGCCCGGATTGGGGCTACACCTTC
cdr3_length: 13; v_call: TRBV2; d_call: .; j_call: TRBJ2-7; clone_size: .; cdr3_aa: CASSESWQYEQYF; cdr3_nt: TGTGCCAGCAGTGAAAGTTGGCAATACGAGCAGTACTTC
cdr3_length: 12; v_call: TRBV9; d_call: .; j_call: TRBJ1-2; clone_size: .; cdr3_aa: CASSTNRDGYTF; cdr3_nt: TGTGCCAGCAGCACAAACAGGGATGGCTACACCTTC
cdr3_length: 15; v_call: TRBV28; d_call: .; j_call: TRBJ1-1; clone_size: .; cdr3_aa: CASSPIGEGNTEAFF; cdr3_nt: TGTGCCAGCAGTCCAATCGGGGAGGGGAACACTGAAGCTTTCTTT
cdr3_length: 15; v_call: TRBV6-4; d_call: TRBD2; j_call: TRBJ2-3; clone_size: few; cdr3_aa: CASSQGAGETDTQYF; cdr3_nt: TGTGCCAGCAGCCAAGGAGCGGGAGAGACAGATACGCAGTATTTT
cdr3_length: 15; v_call: TRBV9; d_call: TRBD2; j_call: TRBJ2-3; clone_size: .; cdr3_aa: CASSPSGRNTDTQYF; cdr3_nt: TGTGCCAGCAGCCCTAGCGGGAGAAATACTGATACGCAGTATTTT
cdr3_length: 16; v_call: TRBV6-1; d_call: .; j_call: TRBJ2-3; clone_size: .; cdr3_aa: CASSEIPGARTDTQYF; cdr3_nt: TGTGCCAGCAGTGAGATCCCCGGGGCACGCACAGATACGCAGTATTTT
cdr3_length: 16; v_call: TRBV5-6; d_call: .; j_call: TRBJ2-3; clone_size: .; cdr3_aa: CASSPEFLAGTTRQYF; cdr3_nt: TGTGCCAGCAGCCCTGAGTTTTTAGCCGGGACAACTAGACAGTATTTT
cdr3_length: 13; v_call: TRBV7-2; d_call: .; j_call: TRBJ1-4; clone_size: .; cdr3_aa: CASSFSLNEKLFF; cdr3_nt: TGTGCCAGCAGCTTTAGTCTTAATGAAAAACTGTTTTTT
cdr3_length: 15; v_call: TRBV9; d_call: .; j_call: TRBJ2-1; clone_size: .; cdr3_aa: CASSVGGGPRNEQFF; cdr3_nt: TGTGCCAGCAGCGTAGGGGGTGGGCCGCGGAATGAGCAGTTCTTC
cdr3_length: 13; v_call: TRBV29-1; d_call: TRBD1; j_call: TRBJ1-4; clone_size: .; cdr3_aa: CSGQGGSTGELFF; cdr3_nt: TGCAGCGGACAGGGAGGCTCTACCGGGGAACTGTTTTTT
cdr3_length: 15; v_call: TRBV28; d_call: .; j_call: TRBJ2-7; clone_size: .; cdr3_aa: CASSPFEDSSYEQYF; cdr3_nt: TGTGCCAGCAGCCCTTTCGAGGACAGCTCCTACGAGCAGTACTTC
cdr3_length: 16; v_call: TRBV5-1; d_call: TRBD1; j_call: TRBJ1-4; clone_size: .; cdr3_aa: CASSSGPGQGDEKLFF; cdr3_nt: TGCGCCAGCAGCTCCGGACCGGGACAGGGCGATGAAAAACTGTTTTTT
cdr3_length: 12; v_call: TRBV6-1; d_call: .; j_call: TRBJ1-1; clone_size: .; cdr3_aa: CASGVGRAEAFF; cdr3_nt: TGTGCCTCGGGGGTGGGGCGGGCTGAAGCTTTCTTT
cdr3_length: 16; v_call: TRBV28; d_call: .; j_call: TRBJ1-5; clone_size: .; cdr3_aa: CASSFHRSYSNQPQHF; cdr3_nt: TGTGCCAGCAGTTTTCACAGGTCGTATAGCAATCAGCCCCAGCATTTT
cdr3_length: 14; v_call: TRBV9; d_call: TRBD2; j_call: TRBJ2-1; clone_size: once; cdr3_aa: CASSPMKSGGAQFF; cdr3_nt: TGTGCCAGCAGCCCCATGAAGAGCGGGGGGGCGCAGTTCTTC
cdr3_length: 18; v_call: TRBV19; d_call: TRBD1; j_call: TRBJ1-4; clone_size: .; cdr3_aa: CASSIEGDRGSLSEKLFF; cdr3_nt: TGTGCCAGTAGTATAGAGGGGGACAGGGGATCCCTTAGTGAAAAACTGTTTTTT
cdr3_length: 13; v_call: TRBV11-3; d_call: TRBD2; j_call: TRBJ2-1; clone_size: few; cdr3_aa: CASRGTSSNEQFF; cdr3_nt: TGTGCCAGCCGAGGGACTAGTTCGAATGAGCAGTTCTTC
cdr3_length: 15; v_call: TRBV9; d_call: .; j_call: TRBJ2-5; clone_size: .; cdr3_aa: CASSASTGMRETQYF; cdr3_nt: TGTGCCAGCAGCGCCTCGACAGGTATGAGAGAGACCCAGTACTTC
cdr3_length: 15; v_call: TRBV6-5; d_call: .; j_call: TRBJ2-7; clone_size: .; cdr3_aa: CASSYGGAGPYEQYF; cdr3_nt: TGTGCCAGCAGTTACGGAGGGGCTGGTCCCTACGAGCAGTACTTC
cdr3_length: 15; v_call: TRBV9; d_call: .; j_call: TRBJ2-7; clone_size: .; cdr3_aa: CASSVGGGTPYEQYF; cdr3_nt: TGTGCCAGCAGCGTAGGAGGGGGTACCCCCTACGAGCAGTACTTC
cdr3_length: 13; v_call: TRBV15; d_call: .; j_call: TRBJ2-7; clone_size: .; cdr3_aa: CATSRERRREQYF; cdr3_nt: TGTGCCACCAGCAGAGAGAGGAGACGCGAGCAGTACTTC
cdr3_length: 14; v_call: TRBV6-6; d_call: .; j_call: TRBJ1-2; clone_size: .; cdr3_aa: CASSYKPSRDGYTF; cdr3_nt: TGTGCCAGCAGTTACAAGCCCAGCAGGGATGGCTACACCTTC
cdr3_length: 12; v_call: TRBV29-1; d_call: .; j_call: TRBJ2-7; clone_size: .; cdr3_aa: CSVADGSDEQYF; cdr3_nt: TGCAGCGTTGCCGACGGGTCGGACGAGCAGTACTTC
cdr3_length: 13; v_call: TRBV6-5; d_call: .; j_call: TRBJ1-6; clone_size: few; cdr3_aa: CASAGVKGRTLHF; cdr3_nt: TGTGCCAGCGCGGGCGTGAAGGGGCGGACCCTCCACTTT
cdr3_length: 13; v_call: TRBV30; d_call: .; j_call: TRBJ2-7; clone_size: once; cdr3_aa: CAWSVGAGYEQYF; cdr3_nt: TGTGCCTGGAGTGTTGGCGCCGGTTACGAGCAGTACTTC
cdr3_length: 12; v_call: TRBV28; d_call: .; j_call: TRBJ2-5; clone_size: .; cdr3_aa: CASRGPGHPEYF; cdr3_nt: TGTGCCAGCAGGGGTCCAGGACACCCCGAGTACTTC
cdr3_length: 13; v_call: TRBV11-2; d_call: .; j_call: TRBJ1-1; clone_size: .; cdr3_aa: CASSPSPNTEAFF; cdr3_nt: TGTGCCAGCAGCCCCAGTCCGAACACTGAAGCTTTCTTT
cdr3_length: 14; v_call: TRBV7-9; d_call: .; j_call: TRBJ1-4; clone_size: few; cdr3_aa: CASSFTGVGEKLFF; cdr3_nt: TGTGCCAGCAGCTTTACCGGGGTGGGAGAAAAACTGTTTTTT
cdr3_length: 16; v_call: TRBV5-1; d_call: .; j_call: TRBJ1-4; clone_size: .; cdr3_aa: CASSFSPIGTNEKLFF; cdr3_nt: TGCGCCAGCAGCTTTAGCCCTATTGGGACTAATGAAAAACTGTTTTTT